This record looks at one T cell receptor (beta chain) sequence and its context. Its antigen remains unidentified. V lost 6 bases and J lost 1, with 15 bases in between. From germline, CDR1 is SNHLY and CDR2 FYNNEI. This CDR3 spans 16 amino acids. Libraries were prepared by immunoSEQ multiplex PCR; TCRdb keeps only in-frame clonotypes and omits some of them. The sample shows about 250,000 clones, roughly 87% of them seen only once. This sample is part of a study of cytomegalovirus exposure and HLA in healthy donors. Study-level points and caveats: Reportedly, diagnosis of cytomegalovirus status by the classifier showed high specificity and sensitivity. Subsequent analysis of the 120 or so validation repertoires found a tendency for first-cohort TCR clusters to co-occur.

V gene TRBV2 combines with J gene TRBJ2-2, with D perhaps TRBD2 (6 bases). The receptor comes from a man aged 18 to 30 in good health and CMV-seropositive. The sequencing sample was made of PBMCs. For the CDR3, the DNA is TGTGCCAGCAGGGGGGTCCGGGAGAGGAACACCGGGGAGCTGTTTTTT. Its translation is CASRGVRERNTGELFF.